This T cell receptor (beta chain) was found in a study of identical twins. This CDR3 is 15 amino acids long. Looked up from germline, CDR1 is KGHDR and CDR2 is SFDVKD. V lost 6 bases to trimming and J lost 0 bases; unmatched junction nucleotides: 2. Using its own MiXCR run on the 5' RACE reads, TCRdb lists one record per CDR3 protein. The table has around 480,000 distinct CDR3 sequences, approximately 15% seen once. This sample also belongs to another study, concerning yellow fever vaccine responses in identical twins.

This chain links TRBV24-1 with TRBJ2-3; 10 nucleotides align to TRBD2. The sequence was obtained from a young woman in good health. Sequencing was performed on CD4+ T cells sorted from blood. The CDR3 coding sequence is TGTGCCACCAGTACGACTAGCGGGAGCACAGATACGCAGTATTTT. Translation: CATSTTSGSTDTQYF.